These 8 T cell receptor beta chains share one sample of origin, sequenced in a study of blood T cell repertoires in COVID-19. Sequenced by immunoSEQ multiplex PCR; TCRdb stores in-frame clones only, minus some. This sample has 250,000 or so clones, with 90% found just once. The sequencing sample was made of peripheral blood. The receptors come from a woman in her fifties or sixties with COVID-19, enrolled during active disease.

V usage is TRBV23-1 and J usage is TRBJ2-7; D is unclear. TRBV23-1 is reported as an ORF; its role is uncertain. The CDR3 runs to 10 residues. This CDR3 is CASNLPSPRV. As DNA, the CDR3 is TGCGCCAGCAACCTCCCCTCCCCGAGGGTC.

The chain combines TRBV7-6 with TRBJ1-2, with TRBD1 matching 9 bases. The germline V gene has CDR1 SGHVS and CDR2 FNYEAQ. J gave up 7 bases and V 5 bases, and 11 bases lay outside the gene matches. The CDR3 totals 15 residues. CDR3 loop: CASSPTGTGKSGYTF. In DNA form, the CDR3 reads TGTGCCAGCAGCCCAACCGGGACAGGGAAGTCTGGCTACACCTTC.

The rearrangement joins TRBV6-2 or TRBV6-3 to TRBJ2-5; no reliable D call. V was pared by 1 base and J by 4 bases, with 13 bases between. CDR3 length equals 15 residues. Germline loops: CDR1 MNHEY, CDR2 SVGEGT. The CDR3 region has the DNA TGTGCCAGCAGTTACTTAGGCGGTAGAGCAGAGACCCAGTACTTC. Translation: CASSYLGGRAETQYF.

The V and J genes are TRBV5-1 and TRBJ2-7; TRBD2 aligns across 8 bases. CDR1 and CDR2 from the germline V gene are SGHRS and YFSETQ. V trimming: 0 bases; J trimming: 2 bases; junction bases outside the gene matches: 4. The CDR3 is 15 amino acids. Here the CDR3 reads CASSLGVAGPYEQYF. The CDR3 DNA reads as TGCGCCAGCAGCTTGGGGGTAGCGGGACCCTACGAGCAGTACTTC.

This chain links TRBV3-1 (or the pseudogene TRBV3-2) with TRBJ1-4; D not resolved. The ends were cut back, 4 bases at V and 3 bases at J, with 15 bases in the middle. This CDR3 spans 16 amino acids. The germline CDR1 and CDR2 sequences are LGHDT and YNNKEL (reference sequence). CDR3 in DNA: TGTGCCAGCAGCCTCGCCTCGGGAGGATCTAATGAAAAACTGTTTTTT. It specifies CASSLASGGSNEKLFF.

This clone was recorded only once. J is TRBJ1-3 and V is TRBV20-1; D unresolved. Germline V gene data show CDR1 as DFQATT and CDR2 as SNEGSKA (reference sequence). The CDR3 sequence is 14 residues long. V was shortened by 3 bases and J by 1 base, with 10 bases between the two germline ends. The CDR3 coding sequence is TGCAGTGCTAGTCAACATAATTCTGGAAACACCATATATTTT. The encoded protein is CSASQHNSGNTIYF.

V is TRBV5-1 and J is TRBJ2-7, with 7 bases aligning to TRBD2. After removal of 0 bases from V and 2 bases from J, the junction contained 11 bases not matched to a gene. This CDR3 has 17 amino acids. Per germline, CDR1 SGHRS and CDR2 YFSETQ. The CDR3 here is CASSLEAGPSGAYEQYF. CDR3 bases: TGCGCCAGCAGCTTGGAAGCAGGTCCCAGCGGGGCCTACGAGCAGTACTTC.

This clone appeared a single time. The CDR3 coding sequence is TGTGCCAGCAGCTTGGATCAGTCCTCCCTTAATTCACCCCTCCACTTT. This translates into CASSLDQSSLNSPLHF. The chain recombines TRBV5-8 with TRBJ1-6; D not certain. The length of the CDR3 is 16 residues. Trimming took off 0 bases at V and 6 bases at J, with 13 bases between the two ends. CDR1 is SGHTS and CDR2 is YDEGEE in the germline V gene.